Each of the 11 T cell receptor beta chains below was sequenced from the same sample in a study of siplizumab effects on memory and regulatory T cells (dated by TCRdb to the late 2010s). Receptor libraries were prepared by the immunoSEQ multiplex PCR assay. TCRdb provides this immuneACCESS table in a form limited to in-frame rearrangements. Some clones are lacking; in checked studies, under half of them reflect an unresolved V gene, and why the rest are absent is not known. The sample table holds under 70,000 clones, of which around 80% were seen once. The top ten clones comprise about 0.42% of the sample. Sequencing was carried out using memory CD4+ T cells sorted from blood. According to the study, the label for this sample's cell subset or site signals: unstimulated CD4+ memory T cells. Receptors were obtained from a human donor in good health.

V and J are TRBV5-1 and TRBJ1-1; 11 nucleotides line up with TRBD1. Germline V gene data show CDR1 as SGHRS and CDR2 as YFSETQ. The length of the CDR3 is 16 residues. J lost 0 bases, V lost 5 bases, and 6 bases had no gene match. The CDR3 protein is CASSVGQGAVNTEAFF. The CDR3, as DNA: TGCGCCAGCAGTGTAGGACAGGGGGCGGTGAACACTGAAGCTTTCTTT.

The J gene is TRBJ2-3, the V gene TRBV10-3; D gene unclear. The CDR3 extends over 13 amino acids. Germline CDR1 and CDR2: ENHRY and SYGVKD. Trimming took 3 bases from V and 6 from J, leaving 10 bases between them. The CDR3 DNA follows: TGTGCCATCAGTGATGGGTACTCTGATACGCAGTATTTT. It translates to CAISDGYSDTQYF.

The sample holds a few counts of this clone. This chain connects TRBV7-3 to TRBJ1-1; D is unresolved. Germline V gene lookup returns CDR1 SGHTA and CDR2 FQGTGA. The germline V and J ends were trimmed by 2 bases and 0 bases, with 4 bases remaining between them. The CDR3 runs to 13 residues. CDR3 amino acids: CASSLYMNTEAFF. CDR3 nucleotide sequence: TGTGCCAGCAGCTTATACATGAACACTGAAGCTTTCTTT.

J is TRBJ2-7 and V is TRBV5-1; tentatively, D is TRBD1 or TRBD2 (5 bases each). Germline V gene sequence: CDR1 SGHRS, CDR2 YFSETQ. The CDR3 is 15 amino acids. V lost 3 bases, J lost 3 bases, and 16 bases lay in between. The CDR3 spells CASSSSGTGIYEQYF. The CDR3, as DNA: TGCGCCAGCAGCTCCTCCGGGACGGGAATCTACGAGCAGTACTTC.

The chain joins TRBV7-9 to TRBJ2-3, with a possible D match to TRBD1 (5 bases). The CDR3 contains 13 residues. V shed 5 bases and J shed 6 bases, with 12 bases lying between them. Germline-derived CDR1 and CDR2 are SEHNR and FQNEAQ (reference sequence). The CDR3 DNA is TGTGCCAGCAGCATACGACAGTGGGATACGCAGTATTTT. Its translation: CASSIRQWDTQYF.

The V gene is TRBV4-1, the J gene TRBJ2-5; no definite D call. The CDR3 sequence is 16 residues long. Germline V gene sequence: CDR1 MGHRA, CDR2 YSYEKL. V was shortened by 0 bases and J by 6 bases, with 17 bases between the two germline ends. Written as DNA, the CDR3 is TGCGCCAGCAGCCAAGAGGCCTTAGTCAGGCCCCAGACCCAGTACTTC. Its protein product is CASSQEALVRPQTQYF.

The chain couples TRBV7-9 to TRBJ2-3, with D hard to call. The V gene's germline CDR1 is SEHNR and CDR2 FQNEAQ (reference sequence). CDR3 length equals 16 residues. Trimming removed 2 bases from V and 2 bases from J, with 14 bases in between. The CDR3 coding sequence is TGTGCCAGCAGCTTAAGTAAAGGCCAATCCACAGATACGCAGTATTTT. It codes for CASSLSKGQSTDTQYF.

This chain connects TRBV19 to TRBJ2-5; perhaps TRBD1 as D (6 bases). The CDR3 loop spans 16 amino acids. V shed 1 base and J shed 4 bases, with 16 bases lying between them. The germline V gene has CDR1 LNHDA and CDR2 SQIVND (reference sequence). The CDR3 sequence is CASSIVMGASGETQYF. The CDR3 DNA follows: TGTGCCAGTAGTATAGTTATGGGGGCGAGCGGAGAGACCCAGTACTTC.

The rearrangement links TRBV19 to TRBJ2-5, with 12 nucleotides matching TRBD2. Trimming cost V 6 bases and J 4 bases; bases outside gene matches: 3. Germline V gives CDR1 LNHDA, CDR2 SQIVND (reference sequence). The CDR3 totals 14 residues. This CDR3 is CASRTSGGRETQYF. CDR3 coding DNA: TGTGCCAGTAGGACTAGCGGGGGAAGAGAGACCCAGTACTTC. Based on the CDR3 plus reference TRBV19 and TRBJ2-5, the full variable domain is DGGITQSPKYLFRKEGQNVTLSCEQNLNHDAMYWYRQDPGQGLRLIYYSQIVNDFQKGDIAEGYSVSREKKESFPLTVTSAQKNPTAFYLCASRTSGGRETQYFGPGTRLLVL.

This sequence joins TRBV27 and TRBJ2-3, with 8 bases fitting TRBD2. Germline loops: CDR1 MNHEY, CDR2 SMNVEV (reference sequence). The J segment lost 1 base and the V segment lost 5 bases, leaving 5 bases of the junction unmatched. The CDR3 sequence is 15 residues long. CDR3 sequence (DNA): TGTGCCAGCAGTCAAGGAGCGGGGGGCACAGATACGCAGTATTTT. Translation: CASSQGAGGTDTQYF.

In DNA form, the CDR3 reads TGTGCCAGCAGCTACCTGCGGGGGAGCTCCTACAATGAGCAGTTCTTC. Protein product: CASSYLRGSSYNEQFF. The chain links TRBV5-4 to TRBJ2-1, with TRBD2 identical over 7 bases. The germline V gene has CDR1 SGHNT and CDR2 YYREEE (reference sequence). V lost 3 bases to trimming and J lost 0 bases; unmatched junction nucleotides: 6. The CDR3 has 16 residues.